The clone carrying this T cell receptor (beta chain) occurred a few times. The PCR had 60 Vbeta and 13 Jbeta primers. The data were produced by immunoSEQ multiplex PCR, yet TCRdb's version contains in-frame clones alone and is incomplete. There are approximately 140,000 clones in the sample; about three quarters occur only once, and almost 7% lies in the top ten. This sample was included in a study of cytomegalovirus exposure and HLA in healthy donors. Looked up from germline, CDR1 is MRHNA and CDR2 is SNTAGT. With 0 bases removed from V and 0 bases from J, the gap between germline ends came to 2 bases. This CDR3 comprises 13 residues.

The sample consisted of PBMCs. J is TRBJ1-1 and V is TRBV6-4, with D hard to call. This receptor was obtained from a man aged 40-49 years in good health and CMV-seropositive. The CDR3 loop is CASSDSMNTEAFF. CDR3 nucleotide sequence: TGTGCCAGCAGTGACTCTATGAACACTGAAGCTTTCTTT.